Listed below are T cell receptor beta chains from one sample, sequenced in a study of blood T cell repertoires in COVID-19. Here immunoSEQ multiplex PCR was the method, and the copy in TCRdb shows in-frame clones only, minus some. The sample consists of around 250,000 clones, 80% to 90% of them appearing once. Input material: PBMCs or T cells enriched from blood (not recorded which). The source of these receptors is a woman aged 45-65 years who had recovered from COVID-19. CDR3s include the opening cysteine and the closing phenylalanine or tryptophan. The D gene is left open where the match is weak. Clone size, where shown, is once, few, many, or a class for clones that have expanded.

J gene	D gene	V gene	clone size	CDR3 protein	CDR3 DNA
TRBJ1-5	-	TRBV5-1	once	CASSLASDQPQHF	TGCGCCAGCAGCTTGGCCTCGGATCAGCCCCAGCATTTT
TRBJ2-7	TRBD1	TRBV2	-	CASTSSRQGRSYEQYF	TGTGCCAGCACCTCCTCACGACAGGGAAGATCCTACGAGCAGTACTTC
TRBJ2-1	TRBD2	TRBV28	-	CASSELAGDHNEQFF	TGTGCCAGCAGTGAACTAGCGGGAGATCACAATGAGCAGTTCTTC
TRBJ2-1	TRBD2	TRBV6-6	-	CASKTTGGFNEQFF	TGTGCCAGCAAGACAACGGGAGGGTTCAATGAGCAGTTCTTC
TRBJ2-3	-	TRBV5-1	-	CASSLGPGPSTDTQYF	TGCGCCAGCAGCTTGGGGCCGGGTCCTAGCACAGATACGCAGTATTTT
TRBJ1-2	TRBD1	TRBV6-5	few	CASSLQGIYGYTF	TGTGCCAGCAGTTTACAGGGGATCTATGGCTACACCTTC
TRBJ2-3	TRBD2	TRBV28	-	CASSSGGAGYTDTQYF	TGTGCCAGCAGTTCGGGGGGGGCGGGGTACACAGATACGCAGTATTTT
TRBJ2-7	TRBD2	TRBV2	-	CASRAGGGRYEQYF	TGTGCCAGCAGGGCGGGAGGGGGCAGATACGAGCAGTACTTC
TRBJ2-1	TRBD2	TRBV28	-	CASRRTAGTSGMNEQFF	TGTGCCAGCAGACGAACTGCCGGGACTAGCGGGATGAATGAGCAGTTCTTC
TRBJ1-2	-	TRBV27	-	CASRRTANYGYTF	TGTGCCAGCAGAAGGACTGCTAACTATGGCTACACCTTC